This T cell receptor (beta chain) was recorded in a study of blood T cell repertoires in COVID-19 (dated by TCRdb to 2018 to 2020). In terms of the full investigation: Samples from collaborators originated in the United States, Italy and Spain and spanned both the acute and convalescent phases of COVID-19. Sample metadata almost always included a de-identified subject ID, COVID-19 status, age in years and sex. Where available, HLA class I and class II types were taken from metadata supplied by the sample provider and were not determined by assay-based typing. Deeply sampled blood TCRbeta repertoires from subjects exposed to, actively infected with, or recovered from COVID-19 were included in the dataset. The repertoires were released in a freely available public database intended as a resource for research on the immune response to SARS-CoV-2. The material from the prospective study consisted of cDNA or gDNA derived from T cells, B-cell-depleted T cells, or PBMCs. Samples came from the ongoing ImmuneRACE study (first 160 participants) plus 1,254 subjects from 6 global collaborators. Study-wide findings and limitations: How much clinical and demographic metadata was included differed by source and by participant, and the metadata was provided uncurated.

The collaborating institutions used their own protocols to collect whole blood in K2EDTA tubes. For TCRbeta analysis, collaborator samples were shipped as frozen whole blood, as isolated PBMCs, or as DNA extracted from either sample type. The immunoSEQ Assay, a bias-controlled multiplex PCR, was used to amplify TCRbeta CDR3 regions from genomic DNA. The source study handled its data this way. Nucleated cell counts per sample were estimated from amplification of reference gene primers within the assay. To quantify the absolute abundance of each unique TCRbeta CDR3 rearrangement, sequence reads were collapsed and filtered. Productive Simpson clonality was computed per sample as the square root of Simpson's diversity index over productive rearrangements. Sourced from immuneACCESS, this table was stored by TCRdb with only in-frame sequences that have V and J called. A share of the clones is absent; for the studies checked, an unresolved V gene accounts for under half, and the remainder has no known explanation. Clonal size and the V and J genes are those of that table, whereas D and trimming came from the DNA. The sample has 90,000 to 100,000 clones on record, about 87% of them singletons. Just over 15% of the sample comes from the top ten.

In its sample, this clone was seen once. This receptor's antigen is unknown. No per-base quality is available; no much larger clone lies one base away. The sequencing sample was made of peripheral blood. This receptor was obtained from a human donor in a cohort sampled during active COVID-19.

The CDR3 region reads CASEQSGGGTGELFF. The sequenced DNA is TGTGCCAGCGAGCAGAGCGGGGGGGGCACCGGGGAGCTGTTTTTT. Recombination joined TRBV5-6 with TRBJ2-2, with 10 bases matching TRBD2. The CDR3, cysteine through phenylalanine, is 15 amino acids long. The DNA shown is the 45-base CDR3, in frame from base 1. The germline V gene yields SGHDT for CDR1 and YYEEEE for CDR2. V ends up 7 bases short and J 4 bases short, with an unmatched junction base count of 7.